The table lists the clone carrying this T cell receptor beta chain with many counts. The data were obtained in a study of T cell repertoires in cytomegalovirus infection. TCRdb re-called the reads through MiXCR, storing one row per CDR3 protein. The data contain more than 150,000 distinct CDR3 sequences, more than 15% of them singletons. The sample taken for sequencing was CD8+ T cells from PBMCs. The clonotype originates from a human donor in good health (CMV status not recorded). Some clones in this sample may be carry-over from other donors' samples.

The CDR3 loop reads CASSLTGSYEQYF. The DNA for the CDR3 is TGTGCCAGCAGTTTGACAGGCAGCTACGAGCAGTACTTC. This sequence joins TRBV12-3 or TRBV12-4 and TRBJ2-7, with D possibly TRBD1 on 6 matching bases. V lost 3 bases and J lost 3, with 9 bases in between. The CDR3 is 13 residues long.